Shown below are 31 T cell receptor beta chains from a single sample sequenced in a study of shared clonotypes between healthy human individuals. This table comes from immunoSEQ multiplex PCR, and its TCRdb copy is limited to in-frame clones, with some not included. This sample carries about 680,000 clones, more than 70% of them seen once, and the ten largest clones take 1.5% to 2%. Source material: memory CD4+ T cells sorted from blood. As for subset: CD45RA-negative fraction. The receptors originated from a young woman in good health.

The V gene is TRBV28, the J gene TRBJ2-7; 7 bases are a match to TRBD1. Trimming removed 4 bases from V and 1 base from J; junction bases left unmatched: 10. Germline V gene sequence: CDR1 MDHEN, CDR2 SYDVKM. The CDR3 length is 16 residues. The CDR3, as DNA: TGTGCCAGCAGTTCGACCGGGACAGCAGGATCCTACGAGCAGTACTTC. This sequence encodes CASSSTGTAGSYEQYF.

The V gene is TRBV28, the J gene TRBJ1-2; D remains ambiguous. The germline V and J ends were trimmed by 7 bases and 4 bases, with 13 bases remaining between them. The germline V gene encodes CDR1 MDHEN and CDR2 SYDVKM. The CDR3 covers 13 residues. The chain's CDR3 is CASIGIPSYGYTF. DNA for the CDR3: TGTGCCAGCATCGGGATCCCAAGCTATGGCTACACCTTC.

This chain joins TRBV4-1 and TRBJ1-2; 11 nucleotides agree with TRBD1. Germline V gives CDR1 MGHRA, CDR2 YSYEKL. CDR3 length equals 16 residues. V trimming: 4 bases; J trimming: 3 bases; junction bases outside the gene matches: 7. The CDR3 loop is CASSRTGQGADYGYTF. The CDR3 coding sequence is TGCGCCAGCAGCCGAACAGGACAGGGGGCGGACTATGGCTACACCTTC.

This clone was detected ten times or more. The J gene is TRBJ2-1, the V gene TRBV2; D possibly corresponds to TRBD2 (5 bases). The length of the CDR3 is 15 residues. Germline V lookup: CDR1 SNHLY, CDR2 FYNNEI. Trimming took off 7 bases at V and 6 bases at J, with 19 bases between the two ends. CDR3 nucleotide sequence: TGTGCCAGCATCTCCCCGGACTTTTCCATCAATGAGCAGTTCTTC. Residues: CASISPDFSINEQFF.

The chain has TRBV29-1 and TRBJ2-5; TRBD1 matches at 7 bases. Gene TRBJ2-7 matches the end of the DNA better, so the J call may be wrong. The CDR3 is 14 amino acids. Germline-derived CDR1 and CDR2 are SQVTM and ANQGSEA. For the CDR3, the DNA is TGCAGCGTTGGGGGACGACAGGGAAGGTACGAGCAGTACTTC. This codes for CSVGGRQGRYEQYF.

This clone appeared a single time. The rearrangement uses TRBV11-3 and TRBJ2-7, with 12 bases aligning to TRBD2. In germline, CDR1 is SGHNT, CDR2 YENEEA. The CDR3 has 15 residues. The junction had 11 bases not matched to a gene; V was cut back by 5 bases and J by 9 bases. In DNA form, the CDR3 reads TGTGCCAGCAGCCCCGGGACTAGCGGGTCTTTTGCGCAGTACTTC. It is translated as CASSPGTSGSFAQYF. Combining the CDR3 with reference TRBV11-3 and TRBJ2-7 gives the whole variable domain EAGVVQSPRYKIIEKKQPVAFWCNPISGHNTLYWYLQNLGQGPELLIRYENEEAVDDSQLPKDRFSAERLKGVDSTLKIQPAELGDSAVYLCASSPGTSGSFAQYFGPGTRLTVT.

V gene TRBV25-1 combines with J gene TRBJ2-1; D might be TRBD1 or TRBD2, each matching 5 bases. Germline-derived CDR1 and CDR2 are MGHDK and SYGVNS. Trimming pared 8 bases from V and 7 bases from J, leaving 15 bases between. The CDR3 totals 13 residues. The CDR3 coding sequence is TGTGCCAGCGAAGCCGGGACCCATAATGAGCAGTTCTTC. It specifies CASEAGTHNEQFF.

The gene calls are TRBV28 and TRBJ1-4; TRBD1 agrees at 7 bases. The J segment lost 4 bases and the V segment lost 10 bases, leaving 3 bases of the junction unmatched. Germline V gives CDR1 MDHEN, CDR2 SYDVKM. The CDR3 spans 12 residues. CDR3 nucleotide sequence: TGTGCCACCTCAGGGGGTAATGAAAAACTGTTTTTT. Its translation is CATSGGNEKLFF.

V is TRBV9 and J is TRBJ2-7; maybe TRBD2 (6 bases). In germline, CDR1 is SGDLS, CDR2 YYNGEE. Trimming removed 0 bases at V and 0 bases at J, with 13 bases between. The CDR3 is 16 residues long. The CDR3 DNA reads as TGTGCCAGCAGCGTAGGGCTAGCGACCTCCTCCTACGAGCAGTACTTC. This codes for CASSVGLATSSYEQYF.

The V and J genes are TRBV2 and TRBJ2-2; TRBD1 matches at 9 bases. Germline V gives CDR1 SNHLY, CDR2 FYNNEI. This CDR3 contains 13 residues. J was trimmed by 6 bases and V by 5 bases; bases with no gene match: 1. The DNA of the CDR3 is TGTGCCAGCAGTCGGGACAGGGCCGGGGAGCTGTTTTTT. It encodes CASSRDRAGELFF.

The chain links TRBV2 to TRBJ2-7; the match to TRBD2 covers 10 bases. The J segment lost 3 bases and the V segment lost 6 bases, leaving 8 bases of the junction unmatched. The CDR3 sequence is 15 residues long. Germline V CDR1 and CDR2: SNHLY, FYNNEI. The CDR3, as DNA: TGTGCCAGCAGGCTGTCGGGACTAGCGAACTACGAGCAGTACTTC. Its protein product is CASRLSGLANYEQYF. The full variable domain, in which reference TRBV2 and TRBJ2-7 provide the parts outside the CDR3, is EPEVTQTPSHQVTQMGQEVILRCVPISNHLYFYWYRQILGQKVEFLVSFYNNEISEKSEIFDDQFSVERPDGSNFTLKIRSTKLEDSAMYFCASRLSGLANYEQYFGPGTRLTVT.

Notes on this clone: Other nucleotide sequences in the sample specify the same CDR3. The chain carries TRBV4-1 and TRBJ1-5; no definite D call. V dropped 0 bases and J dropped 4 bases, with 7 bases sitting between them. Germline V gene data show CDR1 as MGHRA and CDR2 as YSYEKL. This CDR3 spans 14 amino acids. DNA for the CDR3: TGCGCCAGCAGCCAAGAGGGAGGGAATCAGCCCCAGCATTTT. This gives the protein CASSQEGGNQPQHF.

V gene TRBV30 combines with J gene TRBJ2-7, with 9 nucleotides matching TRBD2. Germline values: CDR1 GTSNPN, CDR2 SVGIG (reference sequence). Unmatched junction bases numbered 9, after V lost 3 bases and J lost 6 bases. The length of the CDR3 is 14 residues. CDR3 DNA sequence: TGTGCCTGGAGGTATCAAGCGGGAGGAGGCGAGCAGTACTTC. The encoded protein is CAWRYQAGGGEQYF.

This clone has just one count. CDR3 amino acids: CASSSDSDLYGYTF. DNA of the CDR3: TGTGCCAGCAGTTCGGACAGTGATCTCTATGGCTACACCTTC. V is TRBV6-1 and J is TRBJ1-2; perhaps TRBD1 as D (6 bases). The V end lost 5 bases, the J end lost 4 bases, and 14 bases lay between the germline ends. Per germline, CDR1 MNHNS and CDR2 SASEGT. The CDR3 is 14 amino acids.

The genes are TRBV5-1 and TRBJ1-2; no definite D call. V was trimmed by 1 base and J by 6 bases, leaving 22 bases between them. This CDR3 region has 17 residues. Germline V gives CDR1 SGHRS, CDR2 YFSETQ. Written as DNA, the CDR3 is TGCGCCAGCAGCTTGTTGCCCCCCGATCAGGATTCTAATGGCTACACCTTC. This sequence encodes CASSLLPPDQDSNGYTF.

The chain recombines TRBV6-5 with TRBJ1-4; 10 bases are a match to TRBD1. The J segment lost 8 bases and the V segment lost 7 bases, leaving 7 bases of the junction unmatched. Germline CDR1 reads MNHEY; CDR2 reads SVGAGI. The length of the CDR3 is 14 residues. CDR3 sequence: CASKMTGGREKLFF. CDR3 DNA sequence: TGTGCCAGCAAAATGACAGGGGGCCGGGAAAAACTGTTTTTT.

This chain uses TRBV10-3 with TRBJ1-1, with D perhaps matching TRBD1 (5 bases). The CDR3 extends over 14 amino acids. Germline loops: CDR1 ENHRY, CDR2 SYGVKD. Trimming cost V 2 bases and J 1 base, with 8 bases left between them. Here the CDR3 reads CAISEGQWNTEAFF. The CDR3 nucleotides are TGTGCCATCAGTGAGGGACAATGGAACACTGAAGCTTTCTTT.

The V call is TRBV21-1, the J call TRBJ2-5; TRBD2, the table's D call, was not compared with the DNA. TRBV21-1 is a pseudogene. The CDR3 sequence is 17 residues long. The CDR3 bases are TGTGCCAGCAGCAAGGGACTAGCGGGTTTTAGGCGCGCGACCCAGTACTTC. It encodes CASSKGLAGFRRATQYF.

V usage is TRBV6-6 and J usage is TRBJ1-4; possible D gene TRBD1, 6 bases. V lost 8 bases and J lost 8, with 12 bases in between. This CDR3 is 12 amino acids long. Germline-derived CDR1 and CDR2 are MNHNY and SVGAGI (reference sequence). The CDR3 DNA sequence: TGTGCCAGCTGGACAGTGGGGGAAAAACTGTTTTTT. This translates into CASWTVGEKLFF.

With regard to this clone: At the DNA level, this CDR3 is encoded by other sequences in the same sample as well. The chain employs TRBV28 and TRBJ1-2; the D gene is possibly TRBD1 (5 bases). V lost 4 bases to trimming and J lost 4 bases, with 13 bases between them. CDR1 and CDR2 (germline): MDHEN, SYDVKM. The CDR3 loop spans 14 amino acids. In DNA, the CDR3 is TGTGCCAGCAGTTCTCCGGGACGCGTCTATGGCTACACCTTC. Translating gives CASSSPGRVYGYTF.

The CDR3, as DNA: TGCGCCAGCAGCGCGACAGGGGCCGAATTGATCCCAATTGAAGCTTTCTTT. Protein: CASSATGAELIPIEAFF. The rearrangement links TRBV5-1 to TRBJ1-1, with 8 bases that match TRBD1. The CDR3 is 17 residues long. Per the germline V gene, CDR1 is SGHRS and CDR2 is YFSETQ. V was pared by 4 bases and J by 7 bases, with 18 bases of the junction left unmatched.

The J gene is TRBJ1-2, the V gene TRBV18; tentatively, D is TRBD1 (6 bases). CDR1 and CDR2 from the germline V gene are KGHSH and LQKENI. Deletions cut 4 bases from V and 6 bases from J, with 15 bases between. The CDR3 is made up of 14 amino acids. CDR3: CASSLAGTPHGYTF. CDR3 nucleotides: TGTGCCAGCTCACTTGCCGGGACACCTCATGGCTACACCTTC. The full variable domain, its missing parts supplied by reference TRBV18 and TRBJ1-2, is NAGVMQNPRHLVRRRGQEARLRCSPMKGHSHVYWYRQLPEEGLKFMVYLQKENIIDESGMPKERFSAEFPKEGPSILRIQQVVRGDSAAYFCASSLAGTPHGYTFGSGTRLTVV.

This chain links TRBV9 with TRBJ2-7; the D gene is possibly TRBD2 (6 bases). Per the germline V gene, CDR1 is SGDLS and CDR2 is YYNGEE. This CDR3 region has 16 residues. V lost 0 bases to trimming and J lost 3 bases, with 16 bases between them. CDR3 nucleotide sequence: TGTGCCAGCAGCGTAGAAAGCACTAGCATCTACTACGAGCAGTACTTC. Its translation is CASSVESTSIYYEQYF.

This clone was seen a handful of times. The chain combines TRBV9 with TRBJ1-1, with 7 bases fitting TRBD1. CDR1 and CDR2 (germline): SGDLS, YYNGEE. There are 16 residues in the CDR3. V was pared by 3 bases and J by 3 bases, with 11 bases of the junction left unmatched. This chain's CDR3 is CASSGITGVRDTEAFF. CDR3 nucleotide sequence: TGTGCCAGCAGCGGGATAACAGGGGTTAGGGACACTGAAGCTTTCTTT.

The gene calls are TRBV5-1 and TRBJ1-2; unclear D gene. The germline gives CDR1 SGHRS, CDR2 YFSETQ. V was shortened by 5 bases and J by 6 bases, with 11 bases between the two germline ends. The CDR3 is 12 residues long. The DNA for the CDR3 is TGCGCCAGCAGTAATAGGGTAGATGGCTACACCTTC. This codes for CASSNRVDGYTF. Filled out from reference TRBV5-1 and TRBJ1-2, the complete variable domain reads KAGVTQTPRYLIKTRGQQVTLSCSPISGHRSVSWYQQTPGQGLQFLFEYFSETQRNKGNFPGRFSGRQFSNSRSEMNVSTLELGDSALYLCASSNRVDGYTFGSGTRLTVV.

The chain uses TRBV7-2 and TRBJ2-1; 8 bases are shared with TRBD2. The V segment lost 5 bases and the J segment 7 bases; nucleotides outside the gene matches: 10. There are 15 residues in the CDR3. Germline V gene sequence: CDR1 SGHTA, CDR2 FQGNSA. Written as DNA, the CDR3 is TGTGCCAGCAGCCCACTAGCGGTCGCCGAGAATGAGCAGTTCTTC. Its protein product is CASSPLAVAENEQFF.

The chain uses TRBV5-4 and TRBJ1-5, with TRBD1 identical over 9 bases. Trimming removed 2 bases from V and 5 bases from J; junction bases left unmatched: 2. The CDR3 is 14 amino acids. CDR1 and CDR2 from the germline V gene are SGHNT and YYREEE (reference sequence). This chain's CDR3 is CASSLQGAHQPQHF. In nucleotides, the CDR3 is TGTGCCAGCAGCTTACAGGGGGCTCATCAGCCCCAGCATTTT.

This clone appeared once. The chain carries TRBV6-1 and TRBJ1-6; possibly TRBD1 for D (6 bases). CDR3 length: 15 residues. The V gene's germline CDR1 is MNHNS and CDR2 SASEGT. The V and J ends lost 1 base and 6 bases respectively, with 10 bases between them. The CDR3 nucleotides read TGTGCCAGCAGTGAAGATATAGGGGGTAATTCACCCCTCCACTTT. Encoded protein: CASSEDIGGNSPLHF.

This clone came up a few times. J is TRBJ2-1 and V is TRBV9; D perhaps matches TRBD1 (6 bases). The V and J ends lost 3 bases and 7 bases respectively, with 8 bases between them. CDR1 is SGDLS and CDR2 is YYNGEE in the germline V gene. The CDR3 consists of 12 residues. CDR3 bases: TGTGCCAGCAGCGGGACAGTTAATGAGCAGTTCTTC. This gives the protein CASSGTVNEQFF.

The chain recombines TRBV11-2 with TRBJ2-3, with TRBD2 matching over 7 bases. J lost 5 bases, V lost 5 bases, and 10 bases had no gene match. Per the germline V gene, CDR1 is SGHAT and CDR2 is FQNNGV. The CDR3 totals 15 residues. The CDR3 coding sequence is TGTGCCAGCAGCCCGGGGGGAGGGAGACAAGATACGCAGTATTTT. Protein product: CASSPGGGRQDTQYF.

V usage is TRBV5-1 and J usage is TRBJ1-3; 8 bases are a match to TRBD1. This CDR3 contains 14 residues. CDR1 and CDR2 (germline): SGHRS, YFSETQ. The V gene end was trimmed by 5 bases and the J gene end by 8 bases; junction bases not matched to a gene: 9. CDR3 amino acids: CASSPRTGSDTIYF. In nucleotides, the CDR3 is TGCGCCAGCAGTCCGAGGACAGGGTCGGACACCATATATTTT. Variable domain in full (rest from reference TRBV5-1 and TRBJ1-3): KAGVTQTPRYLIKTRGQQVTLSCSPISGHRSVSWYQQTPGQGLQFLFEYFSETQRNKGNFPGRFSGRQFSNSRSEMNVSTLELGDSALYLCASSPRTGSDTIYFGEGSWLTVV.